This T cell receptor (beta chain) was identified in a study of blood T cell repertoires in COVID-19. The overall study: The United States, Italy and Spain supplied acute and convalescent COVID-19 samples. PBMCs, B-cell-depleted T cells, or T cells provided the cDNA or gDNA that made up the material.

Germline CDR1 is LNHDA and CDR2 is SQIVND (reference sequence). This CDR3 region has 12 residues. Trimming pared 5 bases from V and 5 bases from J, leaving 9 bases between. The sample holds one count of this clone. The authors' processing: Amplification of reference gene primers provided the estimated nucleated cell counts. The method was immunoSEQ multiplex PCR; TCRdb's version includes in-frame clones alone and lacks a portion of them. The V and J calls and clone size were taken over from that table, and D and trimming were inferred from the DNA. The sample has 35,000 to 55,000 clones, roughly 63% seen once.

This clonotype originated in a man older than 75 with acute or convalescent COVID-19. The rearrangement joins TRBV19 to TRBJ1-2; no clear D. Input material: peripheral blood. The CDR3 coding sequence is TGTGCCAGTAGTCCCTCCGGTTATGGCTACACCTTC. It is translated as CASSPSGYGYTF.